Sequencing of this T cell receptor beta chain was carried out in a study of cytomegalovirus exposure and HLA in healthy donors. Whole-study findings and limits: Reportedly, cytomegalovirus status was diagnosed with high sensitivity and specificity. In a later analysis, TCR beta V- and J-gene trimming was associated with a missense DCLRE1C variant.

The CDR3 sequence is 16 residues long. V gave up 1 base and J gave up 4 bases, with 17 bases separating them. Germline lookup yields CDR1 GTSNPN and CDR2 SVGIG (reference sequence). Comments on this clone: Antigen: not known.

60 Vbeta and 13 Jbeta primers were used in PCR. Sequencing used immunoSEQ multiplex PCR; TCRdb keeps in-frame clones, though not all of them. This table has fewer than 110,000 clones, 75% to 90% appearing once. The sample taken for sequencing was PBMCs. The TCR comes from a man in his thirties or forties in good health and CMV-seronegative. This chain joins TRBV30 and TRBJ2-1; tentatively, D is TRBD1 (5 bases). The CDR3 nucleotides are TGTGCCTGGAGTGCCACAGGTTCCCTTGGTTACAATGAGCAGTTCTTC. This encodes CAWSATGSLGYNEQFF. The complete variable domain, with remaining parts taken from reference TRBV30 and TRBJ2-1, reads SQTIHQWPATLVQPVGSPLSLECTVEGTSNPNLYWYRQAAGRGLQLLFYSVGIGQISSEVPQNLSASRPQDRQFILSSKKLLLSDSGFYLCAWSATGSLGYNEQFFGPGTRLTVL.